This T cell receptor beta chain came from a study of blood T cells in healthy people across ages. The study's findings and limits: Unsorted PBMCs prevented conclusive naive versus antigen-experienced comparison. Per million T cells, the diversity of TCR beta decreased roughly linearly as age advanced. A strong correlation between TCR beta diversity and naive T cell percentage was seen.

A note on this clonotype: Its antigen is unknown.

CDR3 length: 17 amino acids. CDR1 and CDR2 (germline): KGHDR, SFDVKD. V lost 1 base to trimming and J lost 11 bases, with 25 bases between them. Alongside a J-beta primer mix, a sample-barcoded 5' primer served in a second PCR lasting about 7 to 11 cycles. No fewer than 3 million CDR3-containing paired-end reads came from each sample. A single record per CDR3 protein comes from TCRdb applying MiXCR to the 5' RACE reads. The sample yields some 1.4 million distinct CDR3 sequences, 42% seen once. Sample: blood. The TCR comes from a woman aged 18-29 years in good health. This rearrangement joins TRBV24-1 to TRBJ2-5; the D gene could be TRBD1 or TRBD2 (5 bases each). CDR3 protein: CATSDFDGAGSYNEQYF. The CDR3 DNA follows: TGTGCCACCAGTGATTTTGACGGGGCGGGCTCTTACAATGAGCAGTACTTC.